This T cell receptor (beta chain) emerged from a study of blood T cell repertoires in COVID-19. Looking at the study overall: Collection of acute and convalescent COVID-19 samples took place in the United States, Italy and Spain. The cDNA or gDNA used as material had been derived from T cells, B-cell-depleted T cells, or PBMCs.

In the authors' workflow: Nucleated cell counts were estimated from reference gene primer amplification. Here immunoSEQ multiplex PCR was the method, and the copy in TCRdb shows in-frame clones only, minus some. V, J and clone size derive from that table, while D and trimming were established from the DNA sequence. In the table there are hundreds of thousands of clones, about 88% of which are singletons. This clone was counted only a few times. The CDR3 has 16 amino acids. Trimming removed 5 bases from V and 7 bases from J; junction bases left unmatched: 9. Germline CDR1 is MGHRA and CDR2 is YSYEKL. This clonotype was sampled from a woman in her thirties or forties who had recovered from COVID-19. The sequenced material came from peripheral blood. The chain links TRBV4-1 to TRBJ2-2, with 11 nucleotides matching TRBD1. CDR3: CASSRGQGALSGELFF. The CDR3 nucleotides are TGCGCCAGCAGCAGAGGACAGGGGGCGCTCAGCGGGGAGCTGTTTTTT.